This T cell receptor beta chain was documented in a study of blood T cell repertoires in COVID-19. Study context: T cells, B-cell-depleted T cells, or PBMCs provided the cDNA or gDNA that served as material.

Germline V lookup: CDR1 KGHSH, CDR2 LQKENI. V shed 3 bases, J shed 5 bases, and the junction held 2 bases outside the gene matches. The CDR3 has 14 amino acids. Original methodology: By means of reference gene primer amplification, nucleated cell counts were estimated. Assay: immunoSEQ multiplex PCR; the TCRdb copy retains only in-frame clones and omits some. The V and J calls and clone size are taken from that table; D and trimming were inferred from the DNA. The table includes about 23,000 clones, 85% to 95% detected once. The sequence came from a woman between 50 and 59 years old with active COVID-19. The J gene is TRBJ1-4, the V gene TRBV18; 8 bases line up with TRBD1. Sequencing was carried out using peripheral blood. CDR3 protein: CASSPNRGNEKLFF. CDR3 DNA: TGTGCCAGCTCACCGAACAGGGGGAATGAAAAACTGTTTTTT.